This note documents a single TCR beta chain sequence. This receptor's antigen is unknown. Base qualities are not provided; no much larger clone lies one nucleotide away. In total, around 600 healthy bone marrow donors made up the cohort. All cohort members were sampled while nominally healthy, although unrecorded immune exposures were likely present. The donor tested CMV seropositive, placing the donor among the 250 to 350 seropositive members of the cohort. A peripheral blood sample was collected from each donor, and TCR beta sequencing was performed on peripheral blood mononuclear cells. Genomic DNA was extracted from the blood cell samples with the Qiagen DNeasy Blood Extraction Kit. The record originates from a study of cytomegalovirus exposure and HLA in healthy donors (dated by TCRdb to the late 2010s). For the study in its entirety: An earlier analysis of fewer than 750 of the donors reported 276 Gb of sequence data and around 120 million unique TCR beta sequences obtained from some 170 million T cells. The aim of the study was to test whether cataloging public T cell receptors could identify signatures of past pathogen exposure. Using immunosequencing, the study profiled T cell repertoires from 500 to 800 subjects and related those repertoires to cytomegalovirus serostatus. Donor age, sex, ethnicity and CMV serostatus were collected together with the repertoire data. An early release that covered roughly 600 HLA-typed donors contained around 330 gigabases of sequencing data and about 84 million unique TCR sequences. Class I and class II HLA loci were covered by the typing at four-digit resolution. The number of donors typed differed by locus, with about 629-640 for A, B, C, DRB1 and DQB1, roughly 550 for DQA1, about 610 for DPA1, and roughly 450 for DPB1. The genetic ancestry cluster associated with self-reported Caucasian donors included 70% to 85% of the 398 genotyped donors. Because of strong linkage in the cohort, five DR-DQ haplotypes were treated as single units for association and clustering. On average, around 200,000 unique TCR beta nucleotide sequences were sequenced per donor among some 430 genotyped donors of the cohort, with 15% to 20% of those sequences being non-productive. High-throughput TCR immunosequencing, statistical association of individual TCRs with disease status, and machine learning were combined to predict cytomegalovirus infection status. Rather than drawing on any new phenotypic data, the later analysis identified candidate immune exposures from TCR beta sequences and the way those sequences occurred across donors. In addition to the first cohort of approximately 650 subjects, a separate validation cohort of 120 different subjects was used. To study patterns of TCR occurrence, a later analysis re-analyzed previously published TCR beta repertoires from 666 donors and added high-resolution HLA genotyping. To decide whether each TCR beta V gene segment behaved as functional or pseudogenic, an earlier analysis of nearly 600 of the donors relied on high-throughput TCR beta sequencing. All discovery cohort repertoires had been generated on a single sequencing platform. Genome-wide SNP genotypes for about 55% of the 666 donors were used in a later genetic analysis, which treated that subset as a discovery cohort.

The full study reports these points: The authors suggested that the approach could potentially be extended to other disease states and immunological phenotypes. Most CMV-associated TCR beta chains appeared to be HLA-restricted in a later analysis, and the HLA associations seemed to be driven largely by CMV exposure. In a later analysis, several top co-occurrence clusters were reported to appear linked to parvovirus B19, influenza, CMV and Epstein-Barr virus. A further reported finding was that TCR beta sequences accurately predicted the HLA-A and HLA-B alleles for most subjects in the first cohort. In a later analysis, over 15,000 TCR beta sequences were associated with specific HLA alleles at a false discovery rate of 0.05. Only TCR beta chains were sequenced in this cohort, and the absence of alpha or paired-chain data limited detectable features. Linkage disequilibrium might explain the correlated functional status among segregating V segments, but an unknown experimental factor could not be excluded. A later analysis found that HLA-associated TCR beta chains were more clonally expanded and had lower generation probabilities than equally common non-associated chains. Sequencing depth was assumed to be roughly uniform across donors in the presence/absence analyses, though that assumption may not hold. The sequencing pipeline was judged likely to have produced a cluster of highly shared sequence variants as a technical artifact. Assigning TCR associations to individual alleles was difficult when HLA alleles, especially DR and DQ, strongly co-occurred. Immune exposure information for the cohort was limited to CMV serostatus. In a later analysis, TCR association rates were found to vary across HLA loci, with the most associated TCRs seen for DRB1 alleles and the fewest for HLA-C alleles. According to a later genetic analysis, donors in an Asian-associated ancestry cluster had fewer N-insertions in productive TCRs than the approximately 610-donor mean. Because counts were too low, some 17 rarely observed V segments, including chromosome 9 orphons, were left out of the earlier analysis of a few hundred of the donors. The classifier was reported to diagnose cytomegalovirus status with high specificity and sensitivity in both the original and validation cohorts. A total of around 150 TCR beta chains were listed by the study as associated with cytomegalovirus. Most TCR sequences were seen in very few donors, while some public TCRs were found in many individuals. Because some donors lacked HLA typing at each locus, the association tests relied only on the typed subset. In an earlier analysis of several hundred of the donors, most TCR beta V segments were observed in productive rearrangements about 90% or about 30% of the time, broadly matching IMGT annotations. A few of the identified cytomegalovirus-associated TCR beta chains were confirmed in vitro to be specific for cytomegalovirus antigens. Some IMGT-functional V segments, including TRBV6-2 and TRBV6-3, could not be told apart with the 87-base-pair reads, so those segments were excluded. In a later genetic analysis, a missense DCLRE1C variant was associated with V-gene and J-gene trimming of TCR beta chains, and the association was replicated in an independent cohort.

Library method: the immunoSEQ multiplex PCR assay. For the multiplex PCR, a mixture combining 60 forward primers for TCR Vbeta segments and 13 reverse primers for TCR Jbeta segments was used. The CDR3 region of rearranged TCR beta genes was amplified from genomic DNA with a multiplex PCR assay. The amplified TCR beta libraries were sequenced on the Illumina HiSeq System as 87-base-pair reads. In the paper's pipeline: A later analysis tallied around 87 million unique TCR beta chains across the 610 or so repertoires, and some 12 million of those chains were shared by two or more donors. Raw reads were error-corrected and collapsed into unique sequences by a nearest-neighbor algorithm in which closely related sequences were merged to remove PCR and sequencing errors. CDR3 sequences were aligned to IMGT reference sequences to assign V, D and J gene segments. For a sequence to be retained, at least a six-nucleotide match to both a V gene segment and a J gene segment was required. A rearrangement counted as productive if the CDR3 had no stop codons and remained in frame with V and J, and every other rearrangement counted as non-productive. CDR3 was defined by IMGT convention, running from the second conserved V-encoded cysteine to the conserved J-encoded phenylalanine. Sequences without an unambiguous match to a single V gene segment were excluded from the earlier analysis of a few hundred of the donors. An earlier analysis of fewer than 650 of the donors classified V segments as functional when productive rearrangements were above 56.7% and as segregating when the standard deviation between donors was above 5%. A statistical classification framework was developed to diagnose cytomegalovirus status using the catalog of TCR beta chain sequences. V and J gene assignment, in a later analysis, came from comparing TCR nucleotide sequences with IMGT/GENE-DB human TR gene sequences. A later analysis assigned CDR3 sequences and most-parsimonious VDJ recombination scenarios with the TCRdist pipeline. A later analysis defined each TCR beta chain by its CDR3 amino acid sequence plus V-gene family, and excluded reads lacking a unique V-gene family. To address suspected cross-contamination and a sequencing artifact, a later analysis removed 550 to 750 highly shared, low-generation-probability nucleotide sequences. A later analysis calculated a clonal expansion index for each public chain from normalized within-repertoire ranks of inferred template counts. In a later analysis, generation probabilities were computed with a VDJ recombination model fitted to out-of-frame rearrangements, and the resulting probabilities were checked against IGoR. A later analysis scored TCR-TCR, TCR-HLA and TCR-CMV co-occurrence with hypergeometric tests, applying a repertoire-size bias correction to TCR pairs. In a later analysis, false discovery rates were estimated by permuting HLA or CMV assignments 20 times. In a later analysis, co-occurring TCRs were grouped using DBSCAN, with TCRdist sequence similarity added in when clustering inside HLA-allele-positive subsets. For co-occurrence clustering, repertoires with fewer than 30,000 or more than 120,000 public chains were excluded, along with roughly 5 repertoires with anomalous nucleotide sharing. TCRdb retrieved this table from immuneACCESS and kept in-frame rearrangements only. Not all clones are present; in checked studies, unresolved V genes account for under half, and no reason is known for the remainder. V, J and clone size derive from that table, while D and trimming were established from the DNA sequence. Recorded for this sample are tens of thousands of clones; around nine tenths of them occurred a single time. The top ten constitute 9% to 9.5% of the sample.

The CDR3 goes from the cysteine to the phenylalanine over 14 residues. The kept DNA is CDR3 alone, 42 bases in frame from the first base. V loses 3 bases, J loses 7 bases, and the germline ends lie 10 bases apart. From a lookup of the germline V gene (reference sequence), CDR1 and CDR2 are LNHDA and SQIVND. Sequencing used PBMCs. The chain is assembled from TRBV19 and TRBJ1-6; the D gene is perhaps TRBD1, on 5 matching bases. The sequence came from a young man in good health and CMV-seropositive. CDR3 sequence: CASSIGGFNSPLHF. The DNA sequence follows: TGTGCCAGTAGTATCGGGGGTTTCAATTCACCCCTCCACTTT. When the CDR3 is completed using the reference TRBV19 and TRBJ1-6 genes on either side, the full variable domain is DGGITQSPKYLFRKEGQNVTLSCEQNLNHDAMYWYRQDPGQGLRLIYYSQIVNDFQKGDIAEGYSVSREKKESFPLTVTSAQKNPTAFYLCASSIGGFNSPLHFGNGTRLTVT.